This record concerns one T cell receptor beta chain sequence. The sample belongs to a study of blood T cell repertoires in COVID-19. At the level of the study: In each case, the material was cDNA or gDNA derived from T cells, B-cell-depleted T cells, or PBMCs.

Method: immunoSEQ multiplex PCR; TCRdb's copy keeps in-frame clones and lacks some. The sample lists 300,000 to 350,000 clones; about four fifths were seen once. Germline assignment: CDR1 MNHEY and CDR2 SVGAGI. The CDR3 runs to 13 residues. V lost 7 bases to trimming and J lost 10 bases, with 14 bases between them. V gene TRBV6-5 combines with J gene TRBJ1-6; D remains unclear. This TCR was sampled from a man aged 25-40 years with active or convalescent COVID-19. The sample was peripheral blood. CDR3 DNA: TGTGCCAGCAAAGGAACGATGGAGTCACCCCTCCACTTT. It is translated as CASKGTMESPLHF.